This T cell receptor beta chain was sequenced in a study of regulatory T cells in long-lasting Graves disease. General observations from the study: Lower TCR diversity was seen in persistent Graves' patients than in newly diagnosed ones.

Ten or more counts support this clonotype. Its antigen is still unknown. TCR beta libraries were built with iRepertoire HTBI primers and Arm-PCR of CDR3 regions. TCRdb reprocessed the multiplex PCR reads with MiXCR, giving one entry per CDR3 protein. The sample yields hundreds of thousands of distinct CDR3 sequences, around 12% seen once. The V gene end was trimmed by 7 bases and the J gene end by 4 bases; junction bases not matched to a gene: 4. The CDR3 totals 14 residues. The germline V gene encodes CDR1 MNHNS and CDR2 SASEGT. Time point specified: newly diagnosed GD, antithyroid drugs for less than 3 months. Construction of the TCR library relied on RNA isolated from PBMCs. These records were also assigned to another study, of T cells in Graves' hyperthyroidism and ophthalmopathy. As that report states: A set of HTBI primers served as the primers for a first-round RT-PCR of the TCR CDR3.

The sample in question was peripheral blood mononuclear cells (PBMCs), obtained at new diagnosis, from a patient treated with antithyroid drugs. The rearrangement links TRBV6-1 to TRBJ2-7; 13 bases fit TRBD2. The origin of this receptor is a woman aged 25 to 45 with Graves disease. The DNA for the CDR3 is TGTGCCAGCACCCTGACTAGCGGGAGGTACGAGCAGTACTTC. It encodes CASTLTSGRYEQYF.